The clone carrying this T cell receptor beta chain was seen more than once but under ten times. The antigen remains unidentified. The CDR3 has 14 residues. Germline CDR1 and CDR2: SNHLY and FYNNEI. V lost 4 bases, J lost 9 bases, and 16 bases lay in between. The data were taken from a study of vaccination and CD4 T cells after COVID-19. Study-level information: Convalescent participants consisted of six males and four females, two being Hispanic. Researchers treated cells with overlapping spike peptides taken from SARS-CoV-2, HCoV-NL63, HCoV-OC43 and HCoV-229E.

The Oncomine TCR Beta short-read assay sequenced DNA from cultured CD4+ T cells. A single record per CDR3 protein comes from TCRdb applying MiXCR to the PCR reads. There are about 19,000 distinct CDR3 sequences in the sample; roughly 60% occur only once, and 7.9% lies in the top ten. Treatment here: approximately nine-day PBMC culture with coronavirus spike peptide pools or control peptides (ViraFEST assay). ViraFEST enlarged antigen-specific T cell populations with peptide pools and afterwards sequenced TCRs. Findings and limits, study-wide: When vaccine-specific clones from convalescent patients were examined, 304 of 307 were spike mono-reactive.

Sequenced sample: CD4+ T cells from blood, cultured in vitro. The chain joins TRBV2 to TRBJ1-5; D gene ambiguous. The clonotype comes from a human donor who had recovered from COVID-19. CDR3 nucleotide sequence: TGTGCCAGCAGTGCAGGACGGTCTGGGAGGCCCCAGCATTTT. Translated: CASSAGRSGRPQHF.